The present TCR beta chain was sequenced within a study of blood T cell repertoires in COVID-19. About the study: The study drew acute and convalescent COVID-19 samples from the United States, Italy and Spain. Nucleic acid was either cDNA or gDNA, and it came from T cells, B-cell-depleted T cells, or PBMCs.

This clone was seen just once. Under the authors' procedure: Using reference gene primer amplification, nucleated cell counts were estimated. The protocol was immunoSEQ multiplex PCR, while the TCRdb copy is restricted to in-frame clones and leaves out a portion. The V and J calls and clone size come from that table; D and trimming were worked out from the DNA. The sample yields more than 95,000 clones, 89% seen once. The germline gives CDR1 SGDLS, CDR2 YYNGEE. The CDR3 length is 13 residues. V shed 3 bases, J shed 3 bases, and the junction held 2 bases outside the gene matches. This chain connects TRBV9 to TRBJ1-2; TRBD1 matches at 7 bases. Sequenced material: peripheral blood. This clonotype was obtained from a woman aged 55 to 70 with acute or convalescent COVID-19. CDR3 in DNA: TGTGCCAGCAGCGCGACAGGGTACTATGGCTACACCTTC. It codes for CASSATGYYGYTF.